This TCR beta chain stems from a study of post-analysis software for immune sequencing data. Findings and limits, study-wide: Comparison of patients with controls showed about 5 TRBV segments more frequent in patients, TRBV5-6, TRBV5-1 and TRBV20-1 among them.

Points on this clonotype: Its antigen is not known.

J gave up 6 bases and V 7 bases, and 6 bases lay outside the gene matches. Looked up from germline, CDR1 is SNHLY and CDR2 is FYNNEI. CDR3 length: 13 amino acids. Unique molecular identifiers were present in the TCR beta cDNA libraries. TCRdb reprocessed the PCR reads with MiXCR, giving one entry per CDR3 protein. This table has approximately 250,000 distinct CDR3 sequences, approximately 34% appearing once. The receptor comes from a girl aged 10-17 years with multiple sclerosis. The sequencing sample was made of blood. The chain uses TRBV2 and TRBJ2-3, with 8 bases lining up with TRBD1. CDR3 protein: CASKDRAFDTQYF. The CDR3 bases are TGTGCCAGCAAGGACAGGGCCTTTGATACGCAGTATTTT.